This section outlines one T cell receptor (beta chain) sequence together with its context. The data belong to a study of shared clonotypes between healthy human individuals. Donors were healthy HIV-negative adults without recent acute infections or vaccinations. Naive CD4+ cells were CD45RA-selected; the remaining cells were memory. An approximately 220 ng quantity of DNA, some 30,000 T cell genomes, went into the sorted-subset replicate PCRs. Data came from immunoSEQ multiplex PCR; TCRdb stores just in-frame clones and leaves some out. Here the sample spans approximately 2.5 million clones, roughly 93% being singletons. The CDR3 extends over 14 amino acids. Germline V gene lookup returns CDR1 MNHEY and CDR2 SVGAGI. V lost 2 bases, J lost 5 bases, and 10 bases lay in between.

The TCR was taken from a man between 18 and 35 years old in good health. Some clones in this sample may be carry-over from other donors' samples. The sample comprised naive CD4+ T cells from PBMCs. Described subset: CD45RA+ positively selected. The chain is built from TRBV6-5 and TRBJ1-3; tentative D call: TRBD1 (5 bases). In DNA, the CDR3 is TGTGCCAGCAGTTACGACGGGGCTAGAAACACCATATATTTT. Translating gives CASSYDGARNTIYF.